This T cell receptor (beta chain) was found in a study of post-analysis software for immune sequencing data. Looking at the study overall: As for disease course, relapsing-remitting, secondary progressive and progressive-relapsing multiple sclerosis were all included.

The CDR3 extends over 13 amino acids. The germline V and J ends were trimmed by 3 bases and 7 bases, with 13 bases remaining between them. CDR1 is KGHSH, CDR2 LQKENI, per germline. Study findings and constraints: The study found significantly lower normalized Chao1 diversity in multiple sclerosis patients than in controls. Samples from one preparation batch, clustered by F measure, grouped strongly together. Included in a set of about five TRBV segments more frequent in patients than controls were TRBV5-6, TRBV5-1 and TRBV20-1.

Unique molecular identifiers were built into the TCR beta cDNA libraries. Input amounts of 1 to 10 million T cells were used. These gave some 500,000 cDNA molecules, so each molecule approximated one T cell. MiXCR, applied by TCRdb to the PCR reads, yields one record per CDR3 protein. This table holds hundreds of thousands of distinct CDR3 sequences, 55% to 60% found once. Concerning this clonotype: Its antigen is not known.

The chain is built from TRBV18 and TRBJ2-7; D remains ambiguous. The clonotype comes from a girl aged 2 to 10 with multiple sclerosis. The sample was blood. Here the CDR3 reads CASSPRHAKEQYF. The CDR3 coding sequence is TGTGCCAGCTCACCCAGACACGCTAAAGAGCAGTACTTC.